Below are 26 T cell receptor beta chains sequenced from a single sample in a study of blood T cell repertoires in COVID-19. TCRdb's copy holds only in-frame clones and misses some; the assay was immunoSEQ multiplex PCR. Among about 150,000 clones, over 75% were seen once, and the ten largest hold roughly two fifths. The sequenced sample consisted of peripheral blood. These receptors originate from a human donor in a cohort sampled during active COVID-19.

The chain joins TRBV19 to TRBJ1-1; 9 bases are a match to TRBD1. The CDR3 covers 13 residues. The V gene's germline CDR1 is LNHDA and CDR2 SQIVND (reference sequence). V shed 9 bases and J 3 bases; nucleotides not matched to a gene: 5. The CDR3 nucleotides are TGTGCCAGCGCCCGGGACAGGGACACTGAAGCTTTCTTT. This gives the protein CASARDRDTEAFF.

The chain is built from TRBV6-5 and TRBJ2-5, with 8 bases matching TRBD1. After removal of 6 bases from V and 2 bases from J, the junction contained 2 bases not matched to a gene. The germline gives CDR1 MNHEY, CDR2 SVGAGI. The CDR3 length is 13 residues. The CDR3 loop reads CASRRTGQETQYF. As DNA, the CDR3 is TGTGCCAGCAGACGGACAGGGCAAGAGACCCAGTACTTC.

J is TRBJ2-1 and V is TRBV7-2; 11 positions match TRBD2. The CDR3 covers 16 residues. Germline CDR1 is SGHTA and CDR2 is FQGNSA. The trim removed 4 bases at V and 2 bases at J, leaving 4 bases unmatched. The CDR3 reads CASSSLAGGPYNEQFF. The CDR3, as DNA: TGTGCCAGCAGCTCGTTAGCGGGAGGGCCCTACAATGAGCAGTTCTTC.

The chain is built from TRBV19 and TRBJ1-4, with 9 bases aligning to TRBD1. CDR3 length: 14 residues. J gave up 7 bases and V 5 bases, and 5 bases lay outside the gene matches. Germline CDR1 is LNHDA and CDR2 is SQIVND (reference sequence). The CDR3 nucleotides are TGTGCCAGTAGTCCGTGGGACAGGGTTGAAAAACTGTTTTTT. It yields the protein CASSPWDRVEKLFF.

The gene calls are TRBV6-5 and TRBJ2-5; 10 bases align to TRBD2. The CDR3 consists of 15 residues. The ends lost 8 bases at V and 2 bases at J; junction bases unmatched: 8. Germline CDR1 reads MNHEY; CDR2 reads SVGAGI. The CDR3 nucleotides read TGTGCCAGCGGCCCAAGGACTAGCGGACAAGAGACCCAGTACTTC. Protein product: CASGPRTSGQETQYF.

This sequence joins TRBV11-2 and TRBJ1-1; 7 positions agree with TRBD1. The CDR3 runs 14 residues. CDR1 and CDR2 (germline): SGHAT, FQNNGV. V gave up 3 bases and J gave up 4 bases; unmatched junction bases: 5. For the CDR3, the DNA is TGTGCCAGCAGCTTCGGGACAGCCTCCACTGAAGCTTTCTTT. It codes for CASSFGTASTEAFF. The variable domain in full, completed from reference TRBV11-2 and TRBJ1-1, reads EAGVAQSPRYKIIEKRQSVAFWCNPISGHATLYWYQQILGQGPKLLIQFQNNGVVDDSQLPKDRFSAERLKGVDSTLKIQPAKLEDSAVYLCASSFGTASTEAFFGQGTRLTVV.

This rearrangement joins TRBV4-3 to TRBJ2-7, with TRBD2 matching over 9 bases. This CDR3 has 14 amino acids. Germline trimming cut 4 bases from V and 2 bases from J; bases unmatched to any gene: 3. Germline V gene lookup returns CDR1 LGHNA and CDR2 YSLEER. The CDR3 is CASSRERGAYEQYF. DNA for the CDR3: TGCGCCAGCAGCCGGGAGCGGGGGGCCTACGAGCAGTACTTC.

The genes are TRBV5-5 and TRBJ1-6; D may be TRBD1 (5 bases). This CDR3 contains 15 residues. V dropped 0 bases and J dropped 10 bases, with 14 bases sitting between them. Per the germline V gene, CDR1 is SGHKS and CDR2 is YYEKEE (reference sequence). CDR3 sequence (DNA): TGTGCCAGCAGCTTGGCAGGGTCGAGTTTCTCACCCCTCCACTTT. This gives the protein CASSLAGSSFSPLHF. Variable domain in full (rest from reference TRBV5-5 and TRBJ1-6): DAGVTQSPTHLIKTRGQQVTLRCSPISGHKSVSWYQQVLGQGPQFIFQYYEKEERGRGNFPDRFSARQFPNYSSELNVNALLLGDSALYLCASSLAGSSFSPLHFGNGTRLTVT.

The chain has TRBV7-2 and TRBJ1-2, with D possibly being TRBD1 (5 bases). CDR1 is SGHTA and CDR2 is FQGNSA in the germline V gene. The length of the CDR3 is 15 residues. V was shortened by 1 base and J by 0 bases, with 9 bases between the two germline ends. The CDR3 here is CASSLEAGTNYGYTF. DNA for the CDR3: TGTGCCAGCAGCTTAGAGGCAGGGACTAACTATGGCTACACCTTC.

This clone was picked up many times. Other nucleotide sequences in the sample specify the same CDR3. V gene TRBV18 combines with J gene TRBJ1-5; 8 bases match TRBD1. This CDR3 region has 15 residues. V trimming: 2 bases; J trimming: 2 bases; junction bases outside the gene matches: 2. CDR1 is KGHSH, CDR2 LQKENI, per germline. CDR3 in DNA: TGTGCCAGCTCACCAGACAGGGGCGGCAATCAGCCCCAGCATTTT. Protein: CASSPDRGGNQPQHF.

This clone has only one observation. The CDR3 sequence: CASSLGQAEEKLFF. CDR3 coding DNA: TGTGCCAGCAGCCTGGGACAGGCTGAAGAAAAACTGTTTTTT. This chain links TRBV7-9 with TRBJ1-4, with 8 bases matching TRBD1. Germline CDR1 and CDR2: SEHNR and FQNEAQ (reference sequence). The V segment lost 5 bases and the J segment 8 bases; nucleotides outside the gene matches: 7. The CDR3 has 14 amino acids.

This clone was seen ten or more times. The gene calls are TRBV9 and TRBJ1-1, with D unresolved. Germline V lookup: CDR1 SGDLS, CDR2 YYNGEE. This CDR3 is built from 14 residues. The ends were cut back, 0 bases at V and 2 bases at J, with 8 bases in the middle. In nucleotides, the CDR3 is TGTGCCAGCAGCGTAGCTGGAGCTAACACTGAAGCTTTCTTT. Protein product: CASSVAGANTEAFF.

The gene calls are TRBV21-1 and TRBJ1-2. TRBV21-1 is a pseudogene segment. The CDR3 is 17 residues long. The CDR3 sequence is CASSKGQGLGANYGYTF. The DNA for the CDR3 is TGTGCCAGCAGCAAAGGGCAGGGACTGGGCGCGAACTATGGCTACACCTTC.

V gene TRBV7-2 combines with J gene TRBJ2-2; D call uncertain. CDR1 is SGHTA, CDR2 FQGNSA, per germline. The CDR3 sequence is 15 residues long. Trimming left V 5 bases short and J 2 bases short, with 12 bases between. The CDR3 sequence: CASSPLQANTGELFF. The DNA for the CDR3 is TGTGCCAGCAGCCCGTTGCAGGCAAACACCGGGGAGCTGTTTTTT.

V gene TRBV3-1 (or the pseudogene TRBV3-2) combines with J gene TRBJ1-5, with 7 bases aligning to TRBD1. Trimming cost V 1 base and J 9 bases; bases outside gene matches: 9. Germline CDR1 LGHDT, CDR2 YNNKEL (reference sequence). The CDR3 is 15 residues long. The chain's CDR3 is CASSQGQGGETPQHF. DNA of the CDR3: TGTGCCAGCAGCCAAGGACAGGGCGGGGAGACGCCCCAGCATTTT.

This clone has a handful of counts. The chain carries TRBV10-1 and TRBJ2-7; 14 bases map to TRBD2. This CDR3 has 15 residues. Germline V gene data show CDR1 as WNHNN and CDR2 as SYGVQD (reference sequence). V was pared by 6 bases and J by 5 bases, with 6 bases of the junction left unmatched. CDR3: CASRTGLAGADEQYV. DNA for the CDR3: TGCGCCAGCAGGACGGGACTAGCGGGAGCCGACGAGCAGTACGTC.

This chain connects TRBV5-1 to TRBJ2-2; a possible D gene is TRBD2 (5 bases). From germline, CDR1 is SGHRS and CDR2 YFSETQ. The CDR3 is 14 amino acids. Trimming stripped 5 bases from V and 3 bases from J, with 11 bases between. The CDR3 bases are TGCGCCAGCAGTTCCGGACTTTACACCGGGGAGCTGTTTTTT. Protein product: CASSSGLYTGELFF.

DNA of the CDR3: TGTGCCAGCAGTCCGGGAGCTCGGGTCCTCACAGATACGCAGTATTTT. Protein: CASSPGARVLTDTQYF. This rearrangement joins TRBV11-2 to TRBJ2-3; TRBD2 might be the D (6 bases). V was clipped by 6 bases and J by 2 bases, with 18 bases between them. The CDR3 consists of 16 residues. Per germline, CDR1 SGHAT and CDR2 FQNNGV.

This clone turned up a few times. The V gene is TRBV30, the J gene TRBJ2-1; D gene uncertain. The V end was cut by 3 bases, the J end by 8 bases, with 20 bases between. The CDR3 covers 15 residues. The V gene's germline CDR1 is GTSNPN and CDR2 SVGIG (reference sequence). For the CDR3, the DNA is TGTGCCTGGAGCCTCGGTCATTTAATGCAATATGAGCAGTTCTTC. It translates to CAWSLGHLMQYEQFF.

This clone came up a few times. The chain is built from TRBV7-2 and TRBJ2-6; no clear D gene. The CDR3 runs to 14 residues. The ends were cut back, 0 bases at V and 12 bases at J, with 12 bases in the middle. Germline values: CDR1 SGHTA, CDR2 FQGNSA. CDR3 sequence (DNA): TGTGCCAGCAGCTTAGCGGGTGCCACGGGCGTCCTGACTTTC. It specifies CASSLAGATGVLTF.

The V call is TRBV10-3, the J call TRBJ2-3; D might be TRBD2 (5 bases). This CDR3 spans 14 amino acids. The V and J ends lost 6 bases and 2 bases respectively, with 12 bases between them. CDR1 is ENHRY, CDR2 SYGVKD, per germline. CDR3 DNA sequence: TGTGCCATCAGCGGCGGGCGGTTCACAGATACGCAGTATTTT. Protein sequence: CAISGGRFTDTQYF.

The CDR3 DNA follows: TGTGCCAGCAGCTTGGGCGACAGGGCTATCCAAGAGACCCAGTACTTC. Translated: CASSLGDRAIQETQYF. This sequence joins TRBV5-5 and TRBJ2-5; TRBD1 matches at 7 bases. Looked up from germline, CDR1 is SGHKS and CDR2 is YYEKEE (reference sequence). The CDR3 totals 16 residues. Losses at the gene ends were 0 bases for V and 1 base for J; bases not matched to a gene: 6.

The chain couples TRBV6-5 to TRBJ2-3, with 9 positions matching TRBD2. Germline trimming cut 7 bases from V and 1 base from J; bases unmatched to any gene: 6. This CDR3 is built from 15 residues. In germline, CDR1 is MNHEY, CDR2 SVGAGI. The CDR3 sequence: CASTHQREGTDTQYF. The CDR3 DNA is TGTGCCAGCACGCATCAGCGGGAGGGCACAGATACGCAGTATTTT.

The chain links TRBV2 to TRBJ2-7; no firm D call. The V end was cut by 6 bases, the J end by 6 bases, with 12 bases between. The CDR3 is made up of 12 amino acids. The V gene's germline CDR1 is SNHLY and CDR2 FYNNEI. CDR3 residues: CASSASHTEQYV. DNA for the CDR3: TGTGCCAGCAGCGCGTCCCATACCGAGCAGTACGTC.

DNA of the CDR3: TGCGCCAGCAGCGTGAACACAGGGGTGAGTGAGCAGTTCTTC. Its translation is CASSVNTGVSEQFF. This rearrangement joins TRBV5-1 to TRBJ2-1; 7 positions agree with TRBD1. In germline, CDR1 is SGHRS, CDR2 YFSETQ. The length of the CDR3 is 14 residues. Trimming at V came to 4 bases and at J to 9 bases, leaving 10 bases not matched to a gene.

The CDR3 spells CASSPLGGAGEQYF. The CDR3 DNA follows: TGTGCCAGCAGCCCCTTGGGGGGGGCAGGCGAGCAGTACTTC. V is TRBV7-3 and J is TRBJ2-7, with D maybe TRBD2 (7 bases). The germline V gene has CDR1 SGHTA and CDR2 FQGTGA. Trimming stripped 5 bases from V and 6 bases from J, with 17 bases between. This CDR3 contains 14 residues.